This record looks at one T cell receptor (beta chain) sequence and its context. How the authors handled the data: Estimates of nucleated cell counts were drawn from the amplification of reference gene primers. The table came from immunoSEQ multiplex PCR; TCRdb's copy has only in-frame clones and leaves some out. V and J calls and clone size follow that table, whereas D and trimming were derived from the DNA. The sample consists of under 150,000 clones, around 84% of them appearing once. These data come from a study of blood T cell repertoires in COVID-19. Study overall: Samples came from the United States, Italy and Spain, spanning acute and convalescent COVID-19.

Germline V CDR1 and CDR2: MNHEY, SMNVEV (reference sequence). This CDR3 contains 18 residues. V shed 6 bases and J 7 bases; nucleotides not matched to a gene: 14. The sample comprised peripheral blood. The V call is TRBV27, the J call TRBJ2-1, with TRBD2 identical over 14 bases. This TCR derives from a woman at least 80 years old with acute or convalescent COVID-19. The CDR3 protein is CASSRTPGGLAGDNEQFF. The CDR3 DNA follows: TGTGCCAGCAGCCGGACCCCCGGGGGACTAGCGGGAGATAATGAGCAGTTCTTC.